Listed below are T cell receptor beta chains from one sample, sequenced in a study of blood T cell repertoires in COVID-19. The method was immunoSEQ multiplex PCR; TCRdb's version includes in-frame clones alone and lacks a portion of them. Here the sample spans around 43,000 clones, roughly 82% being singletons. Sequencing was performed on peripheral blood. These receptors all come from a human donor in a cohort sampled during active COVID-19. The CDR3 runs from the conserved cysteine through the conserved F or W. A D gene is named only where the DNA matches it firmly. Rows may omit the clone size; those that give it use once, few, many or a size class.

DNA	CDR3	size	J	D	V
TGTGCCAGCAGCCCCCGTAGCGGGCCTACCTACGAGCAGTACTTC	CASSPRSGPTYEQYF	.	TRBJ2-7	TRBD2	TRBV7-2
TGTGCCAGCAGTTTATCTACCGAAGGGGGCACTGAAGCTTTCTTT	CASSLSTEGGTEAFF	.	TRBJ1-1	.	TRBV28
TGTGCCAGCAGCCAAGACAAAGCGGGAGGGGCCGTGAACACCGGGGAGCTGTTTTTT	CASSQDKAGGAVNTGELFF	.	TRBJ2-2	TRBD2	TRBV4-2
TGTGCCAGCAGCCAAGCCCCTAGCGGGCAGCAGTACTTC	CASSQAPSGQQYF	.	TRBJ2-7	TRBD2	TRBV14
TGTGCCAGCAGCTTGGTAGGGGACTCCTACAATGAGCAGTTCTTC	CASSLVGDSYNEQFF	.	TRBJ2-1	.	TRBV5-5
TGTGCCAGCAGCCCCGTCGGGGATTGGAATCAGCCCCAGCATTTT	CASSPVGDWNQPQHF	.	TRBJ1-5	.	TRBV7-9
TGTGCCAGGGGGCATAAGGGCAGGAACACTGAAGCTTTCTTT	CARGHKGRNTEAFF	.	TRBJ1-1	.	TRBV21-1
TGTGCCAGCAGCCAGAATCCGGGACAGGGGCGATACGAGCAGTACTTC	CASSQNPGQGRYEQYF	once	TRBJ2-7	TRBD1	TRBV3-1/TRBV3-2
TGCAGTGCTAGTGGCGGGAACTCCTACAATGAGCAGTTCTTC	CSASGGNSYNEQFF	.	TRBJ2-1	.	TRBV20-1
TGTGCCAGCAGTGCCTCAGGGACAGGCACTTATTCACCCCTCCACTTT	CASSASGTGTYSPLHF	few	TRBJ1-6	TRBD1	TRBV2
TGTGCCGGGAGGGGGAGACCTAACACTGAAGCTTTCTTT	CAGRGRPNTEAFF	few	TRBJ1-1	.	TRBV30
TGTGCCAGCAGCTTTTGGAGGACCTACAATGAGCAGTTCTTC	CASSFWRTYNEQFF	.	TRBJ2-1	.	TRBV5-6
TGTGCCAGAAACAGGGTGATCTACGATCAGCCCCAGCATTTT	CARNRVIYDQPQHF	.	TRBJ1-5	.	TRBV19
TGTGCCAGCAGCCAAATAATGGGTAGCGGGAGGGAAGAGACCCAGTACTTC	CASSQIMGSGREETQYF	.	TRBJ2-5	TRBD2	TRBV3-1/TRBV3-2
TGTGCCAGCAGCTGGGGGAGGCTCTACGAGCAGTACTTC	CASSWGRLYEQYF	.	TRBJ2-7	.	TRBV7-8
TGTGCCAGCAGCTTAGGTGGGAGGCCCTCCTACAATGAGCAGTTCTTC	CASSLGGRPSYNEQFF	.	TRBJ2-1	.	TRBV7-8
TGCGCCAGCAGTTCAAGGTGGGCACTAGTCAGATACGAGCAGTACTTC	CASSSRWALVRYEQYF	.	TRBJ2-7	.	TRBV4-1
TGTGCCAGCAGCTTAGGGACAGGGGTTTCGGGCGAGCAGTACTTC	CASSLGTGVSGEQYF	.	TRBJ2-7	TRBD1	TRBV7-9
TGTGCCAGCAGCCAAGACAGGGCCACTAATGAAAAACTGTTTTTT	CASSQDRATNEKLFF	.	TRBJ1-4	TRBD1	TRBV7-2
TGTGCCAGCAGCTCCAGGGGACTAGCGGGGCCCACAGATACGCAGTATTTT	CASSSRGLAGPTDTQYF	.	TRBJ2-3	TRBD2	TRBV7-3
TGTGCCAGCAGCTTCGCAGGGGGTAGTGAAAAACTGTTTTTT	CASSFAGGSEKLFF	.	TRBJ1-4	TRBD1	TRBV7-9
TGTGCCAGCAGCTTAAACGGGAGGAACACTGAAGCTTTCTTT	CASSLNGRNTEAFF	few	TRBJ1-1	.	TRBV7-3
TGCGCCAGCAGTTCTACGGGGGGGGTCTATGGCTACACCTTC	CASSSTGGVYGYTF	.	TRBJ1-2	.	TRBV10-2
TGTGCCAGCAGTACGACAGGGACGGGGAATGAGCAGTTCTTC	CASSTTGTGNEQFF	.	TRBJ2-1	TRBD1	TRBV28
TGTGCCAGCAGCTTAGAAGGGGGCGCCGAGCAGTACTTC	CASSLEGGAEQYF	few	TRBJ2-7	TRBD1	TRBV7-6
TGCAGTCCCGGGACTCCCCATCAGAAGCTCTCCTACGAGCAGTACTTC	CSPGTPHQKLSYEQYF	.	TRBJ2-7	.	TRBV29-1
TGTGCCAGCTCACCCGGGACACAGAACACTGAAGCTTTCTTT	CASSPGTQNTEAFF	.	TRBJ1-1	.	TRBV18
TGTGCCAGCACCGCAATGGGACAGGGGGGGAACACCGGGGAGCTGTTTTTT	CASTAMGQGGNTGELFF	.	TRBJ2-2	TRBD1	TRBV4-2
TGTGCCGCTCGCGATGGCACCGGGGAGCTGTTTTTT	CAARDGTGELFF	.	TRBJ2-2	.	TRBV12-3/TRBV12-4
TGCGCCAGCAGTGGTCCCGGGGGGAGGAGTGAAGCTTTCTTT	CASSGPGGRSEAFF	few	TRBJ1-1	.	TRBV10-1
TGTGCCAGCAGTTTAGGGGAGTCGGGGGTTGAAGCTTTCTTT	CASSLGESGVEAFF	.	TRBJ1-1	.	TRBV27
TGTGCCAGCAGTTACGCTTCTGGGGGGAATTCACCCCTCCACTTT	CASSYASGGNSPLHF	few	TRBJ1-6	.	TRBV6-6
TGTGCCAGCAGCTTAGCGCTTGGTGGACAGGGACGCGGCTACACCTTC	CASSLALGGQGRGYTF	.	TRBJ1-2	TRBD1	TRBV7-9
TGTGCCAGCACCGGGAACAGGGGCGGTGACGGGGAGCTGTTTTTT	CASTGNRGGDGELFF	.	TRBJ2-2	TRBD1	TRBV5-4
TGCGCCAGCAGCCCGACAGGTGCTGGGGCCAACGTCCTGACTTTC	CASSPTGAGANVLTF	.	TRBJ2-6	.	TRBV5-1
TGTGCCAGCAGCTTAGATTCGGGACAGGGGAACACTGAAGCTTTCTTT	CASSLDSGQGNTEAFF	.	TRBJ1-1	TRBD1	TRBV11-3
TGCGCCAGCAGCGAGTCCCCCTTGGACACCTACGAGCAGTACTTC	CASSESPLDTYEQYF	.	TRBJ2-7	.	TRBV5-1
TGTGCCAGCAGACGGACAGGAAACTATGGCTACACCTTC	CASRRTGNYGYTF	.	TRBJ1-2	TRBD1	TRBV6-5
TGTGCCATCAGTGAGTCGAGGCTGGGGGGAGGAGGAGATACGCAGTATTTT	CAISESRLGGGGDTQYF	.	TRBJ2-3	.	TRBV10-3
TGTGCCAGCAGCTTGCTCGGGACAGGGGGCTCCTACGAGCAGTACTTC	CASSLLGTGGSYEQYF	.	TRBJ2-7	TRBD1	TRBV5-6
TGTGCCAGCAGCGGCGGACAGGGGTCCGACGAGCAGTACTTC	CASSGGQGSDEQYF	.	TRBJ2-7	.	TRBV21-1
TGTGCTAGTGGTTTGGTACGCGGCGGTAACACTGAAGCTTTCTTT	CASGLVRGGNTEAFF	.	TRBJ1-1	.	TRBV12-5
TGTGCCACCAGGGATGAACTAGCGGGAGATGAGAATACGCAGTATTTT	CATRDELAGDENTQYF	.	TRBJ2-3	TRBD2	TRBV24-1
TGTGCCTGGAGTGTAGCCGGGAATTCACCCCTCCACTTT	CAWSVAGNSPLHF	.	TRBJ1-6	.	TRBV30
TGTGCCAGCAGGCACACCCTAGCGGGAGCACCCTACAATGAGCAGTTCTTC	CASRHTLAGAPYNEQFF	.	TRBJ2-1	TRBD2	TRBV5-6
TGTGCCTGGAGTATGACAGGGATTAGGAACACCATATATTTT	CAWSMTGIRNTIYF	large	TRBJ1-3	TRBD1	TRBV30
TGTGCCACCAGCCAAAACAGGGGGCCTAATGAAAAACTGTTTTTT	CATSQNRGPNEKLFF	.	TRBJ1-4	TRBD1	TRBV15
TGTGCCAGCAACCGAGTAAACAATCAGCCCCAGCATTTT	CASNRVNNQPQHF	.	TRBJ1-5	.	TRBV6-5
TGTGCCAGCAGCTTACTGACAGGGGGCGCCGGCGCTTTCTTT	CASSLLTGGAGAFF	.	TRBJ1-1	TRBD1	TRBV6-5
TGTGCCACCAGACAGGGGATCAATCAGCCCCAGCATTTT	CATRQGINQPQHF	.	TRBJ1-5	TRBD1	TRBV15
TGTGCCAGCCATTCGGACAGGGTTTATGGCTACACCTTC	CASHSDRVYGYTF	.	TRBJ1-2	TRBD1	TRBV6-5
TGTGCCAGCAGCCCCTACGGAGGGGCGAGGACTGAAGCTTTCTTT	CASSPYGGARTEAFF	few	TRBJ1-1	.	TRBV3-1/TRBV3-2
TGTGCCAGCTCACCGGGACTAGATGGTGAGACCCAGTACTTC	CASSPGLDGETQYF	.	TRBJ2-5	TRBD2	TRBV18
TGTGCCAGCAGCAGGGGACAGGGGACTGAAAAACTGTTTTTT	CASSRGQGTEKLFF	.	TRBJ1-4	TRBD1	TRBV7-8
TGTGCCAGCTCACCTGACCCCGGGACAGAAGAGACCCAGTACTTC	CASSPDPGTEETQYF	.	TRBJ2-5	TRBD1	TRBV18